This T cell receptor (beta chain) was profiled in a study of CD8 T cells in ankylosing spondylitis. This clonotype was seen more than once but under ten times. Antigen specificity is unknown. In germline, CDR1 is DFQATT, CDR2 SNEGSKA (reference sequence). The germline V and J ends were trimmed by 4 bases and 6 bases, with 10 bases remaining between them. The CDR3 has 12 amino acids. Each CDR3 protein gets one entry after TCRdb re-called the 5' RACE reads with MiXCR. The sample has about 35,000 distinct CDR3 sequences; about 9.3% are singletons. Broader study findings: Disease-linked clones were found to be CD8+ and relatively rare in peripheral blood.

The chain employs TRBV20-1 and TRBJ2-4; either TRBD1 or TRBD2 may supply D (6 bases each). The sequenced sample was blood, either unsorted or a sorted T cell fraction (not recorded which). This TCR was sampled from a male donor with ankylosing spondylitis or in good health (not recorded which). The CDR3 loop reads CSAIGGGNIQYF. CDR3 sequence (DNA): TGCAGTGCTATCGGAGGGGGAAACATTCAGTACTTC.